This TCR beta chain is from a study of T-cell reconstitution after alpha-beta-depleted transplantation in children. This CDR3 has 11 amino acids. Between the trimmed V and J ends, which lost 6 bases and 8 bases, there was a span of 7 bases. This clonotype was observed many times. The TCRbeta library was prepared with unique molecular identifiers. One entry per CDR3 protein results from TCRdb running MiXCR on the PCR reads. The data hold about 540,000 distinct CDR3 sequences, with approximately 20% observed a single time. This TCR was recovered from a human donor who donated a stem cell graft to a child with acute lymphoblastic leukemia. The sample consisted of PBMCs from the stem cell graft donor, taken from the stem cell graft. V is TRBV12-3 or TRBV12-4 and J is TRBJ1-4; D is unresolved. In nucleotides, the CDR3 is TGTGCCAGCAGCTTAAGAGAAAAACTGTTTTTT. It yields the protein CASSLREKLFF.